The 23 T cell receptor beta chains below were found in one sample sequenced in a study of T cells in Graves' hyperthyroidism and ophthalmopathy. There were TCR beta CDR3 regions amplified from RNA transcripts. An initial round of RT-PCR targeting the TCR CDR3 relied on the HTBI primer set. TCRdb fed the multiplex PCR reads into MiXCR, producing one record per CDR3 protein. The profile shows under 550,000 distinct CDR3 sequences, roughly 21% of them singletons. Sequences were obtained from blood. The receptors here all came from a man between 40 and 49 years old with Graves' ophthalmopathy.

V gene TRBV15 combines with J gene TRBJ2-7; perhaps TRBD2 as D (5 bases). This CDR3 is 12 amino acids long. V dropped 3 bases and J dropped 7 bases, with 10 bases sitting between them. The germline V gene has CDR1 LNHNV and CDR2 YYDKDF (reference sequence). The CDR3 here is CATSSMRREQYF. In DNA, the CDR3 is TGTGCCACCAGCAGCATGCGGAGGGAGCAGTACTTC.

The V gene is TRBV5-4, the J gene TRBJ1-6, with 7 bases that match TRBD1. The V gene's germline CDR1 is SGHNT and CDR2 YYREEE (reference sequence). V trimming: 4 bases; J trimming: 0 bases; junction bases outside the gene matches: 10. The CDR3 runs 18 residues. CDR3 sequence: CASSRGQQRSSYNSPLHF. The CDR3 DNA reads TGTGCCAGCAGCCGGGGACAGCAGAGGAGCTCCTATAATTCACCCCTCCACTTT.

This clonotype appeared a few times. This chain joins TRBV7-8 and TRBJ2-7; no definite D call. The ends were cut back, 0 bases at V and 2 bases at J, with 11 bases in the middle. CDR1 SGHVS and CDR2 FQNEAQ come from the germline V gene. The CDR3 contains 15 residues. Here the CDR3 DNA reads TGTGCCAGCAGCTTAGCACAAGGTCATCCCTACGAGCAGTACTTC. This translates into CASSLAQGHPYEQYF.

V and J are TRBV7-2 and TRBJ2-3; D is perhaps TRBD2 (6 bases). This CDR3 spans 16 amino acids. Per the germline V gene, CDR1 is SGHTA and CDR2 is FQGNSA. Trimming shortened V by 2 bases and J by 1 base, and 13 bases separated the two germline ends. The CDR3 spells CASSLYTGARTDTQYF. For the CDR3, the DNA is TGTGCCAGCAGCTTATATACGGGAGCCCGCACAGATACGCAGTATTTT.

The chain carries TRBV6-1 and TRBJ1-3, with a possible D match to TRBD1 (5 bases). CDR3 length: 13 amino acids. Trimming left V 7 bases short and J 4 bases short, with 11 bases between. Germline V gene lookup returns CDR1 MNHNS and CDR2 SASEGT. In DNA form, the CDR3 reads TGTGCCAGCAAGAGGGGTGGGGGAAACACCATATATTTT. Protein product: CASKRGGGNTIYF.

The chain has TRBV27 and TRBJ1-2; D is undetermined. This CDR3 has 13 amino acids. The V and J ends lost 0 bases and 2 bases respectively, with 4 bases between them. CDR1 MNHEY and CDR2 SMNVEV come from the germline V gene (reference sequence). The CDR3 DNA follows: TGTGCCAGCAGTTTATCCAGGAACTATGGCTACACCTTC. It codes for CASSLSRNYGYTF.

There are many counts of this clonotype. The rearrangement joins TRBV13 to TRBJ2-5; 7 bases agree with TRBD2. V lost 0 bases to trimming and J lost 5 bases; unmatched junction nucleotides: 6. CDR1 and CDR2 from the germline V gene are PRHDT and FYEKMQ (reference sequence). The CDR3 contains 15 residues. The DNA of the CDR3 is TGTGCCAGCAGCTTAGGAGTTGCGGGAGATGAGACCCAGTACTTC. Translating gives CASSLGVAGDETQYF. Variable domain in full (rest from reference TRBV13 and TRBJ2-5): AAGVIQSPRHLIKEKRETATLKCYPIPRHDTVYWYQQGPGQDPQFLISFYEKMQSDKGSIPDRFSAQQFSDYHSELNMSSLELGDSALYFCASSLGVAGDETQYFGPGTRLLVL.

Only a few counts were recorded for this clonotype. The V call is TRBV7-3, the J call TRBJ2-1; possibly TRBD2 for D (5 bases). The germline CDR1 and CDR2 sequences are SGHTA and FQGTGA. This CDR3 contains 13 residues. The ends were cut back, 2 bases at V and 12 bases at J, with 14 bases in the middle. The CDR3 sequence: CASSLEVRAMQFF. CDR3 nucleotides: TGTGCCAGCAGCTTAGAGGTGAGGGCAATGCAGTTCTTC. Combining the CDR3 with reference TRBV7-3 and TRBJ2-1 gives the whole variable domain GAGVSQTPSNKVTEKGKYVELRCDPISGHTALYWYRQSLGQGPEFLIYFQGTGAADDSGLPNDRFFAVRPEGSVSTLKIQRTERGDSAVYLCASSLEVRAMQFFGPGTRLTVL.

A single count supports this clonotype. The genes are TRBV27 and TRBJ1-1, with 8 bases fitting TRBD1. J was trimmed by 9 bases and V by 4 bases; bases with no gene match: 4. The CDR3 runs to 12 residues. Germline CDR1 and CDR2: MNHEY and SMNVEV (reference sequence). In DNA, the CDR3 is TGTGCCAGCAGTTACCGGACAGGGAAAGCTTTCTTT. Translating it yields CASSYRTGKAFF.

The sample holds many counts of this clonotype. The J gene is TRBJ1-1, the V gene TRBV9; D perhaps matches TRBD1 (5 bases). Per the germline V gene, CDR1 is SGDLS and CDR2 is YYNGEE. The germline V and J ends were trimmed by 3 bases and 1 base, with 13 bases remaining between them. The CDR3 is made up of 15 amino acids. CDR3 in DNA: TGTGCCAGCAGCGCCCAGGACACAGCGAACACTGAAGCTTTCTTT. Its translation: CASSAQDTANTEAFF.

Only a few counts were recorded for this clonotype. The chain carries TRBV11-2 and TRBJ1-4; D is unresolved. The length of the CDR3 is 14 residues. CDR1 and CDR2 (germline): SGHAT, FQNNGV. V gave up 7 bases and J gave up 0 bases, with 9 bases separating them. The CDR3 loop is CASNRAATNEKLFF. The CDR3 region has the DNA TGTGCCAGCAACCGGGCCGCAACTAATGAAAAACTGTTTTTT.

This sequence joins TRBV7-6 and TRBJ1-2, with 7 bases aligning to TRBD1. The CDR3 loop spans 15 amino acids. Germline V gives CDR1 SGHVS, CDR2 FNYEAQ. The ends lost 5 bases at V and 0 bases at J; junction bases unmatched: 6. The CDR3 bases are TGTGCCAGCAGCCCCAGGGGGTCAGCTAACTATGGCTACACCTTC. It yields the protein CASSPRGSANYGYTF.

This clonotype showed up many times. The chain has TRBV12-3 or TRBV12-4 and TRBJ2-3, with D possibly TRBD2 on 5 matching bases. CDR3 length: 12 residues. V dropped 7 bases and J dropped 9 bases, with 14 bases sitting between them. The CDR3 bases are TGTGCCAGCACCCCTCCGGGGATGACGCAGTATTTT. It yields the protein CASTPPGMTQYF.

In this sample, this clonotype turned up many times. The chain uses TRBV6-1 and TRBJ2-1; 15 bases align to TRBD2. The trim removed 5 bases at V and 7 bases at J, leaving 12 bases unmatched. Germline V gene sequence: CDR1 MNHNS, CDR2 SASEGT. The CDR3 is made up of 18 amino acids. CDR3 loop: CASSRTSGRAGWPNEQFF. DNA of the CDR3: TGTGCCAGCAGTCGGACTAGCGGGAGGGCGGGTTGGCCTAATGAGCAGTTCTTC.

The chain combines TRBV11-2 with TRBJ1-3; D gene ambiguous. Trimming left V 0 bases short and J 11 bases short, with 2 bases between. The CDR3 length is 10 residues. Per germline, CDR1 SGHAT and CDR2 FQNNGV. CDR3 amino acids: CASSLEAIYF. CDR3 sequence (DNA): TGTGCCAGCAGCTTAGAAGCCATATATTTT.

The chain couples TRBV7-9 to TRBJ2-5; D gene unclear. Germline CDR1 is SEHNR and CDR2 is FQNEAQ (reference sequence). Trimming shortened V by 4 bases and J by 11 bases, and 11 bases separated the two germline ends. This CDR3 is 11 amino acids long. Written as DNA, the CDR3 is TGTGCCAGCAGCTCATTAGTATCTCAGTACTTC. It translates to CASSSLVSQYF.

The chain employs TRBV28 and TRBJ2-1; tentatively, D is TRBD1 (6 bases). CDR1 MDHEN and CDR2 SYDVKM come from the germline V gene. Between the trimmed V and J ends, which lost 7 bases and 1 base, there was a span of 8 bases. The CDR3 covers 13 residues. The CDR3 region has the DNA TGTGCCAGCACCACAGGGTCCTACAATGAGCAGTTCTTC. It translates to CASTTGSYNEQFF. The full variable domain, completed using reference TRBV28 and TRBJ2-1, is DVKVTQSSRYLVKRTGEKVFLECVQDMDHENMFWYRQDPGLGLRLIYFSYDVKMKEKGDIPEGYSVSREKKERFSLILESASTNQTSMYLCASTTGSYNEQFFGPGTRLTVL.

This clonotype was observed a few times. The CDR3 coding sequence is TGTGCCAGCAAGGAGGGGCTTGGCGAGCAGTACTTC. Translated, it gives CASKEGLGEQYF. V and J are TRBV6-2 or TRBV6-3 and TRBJ2-7; the D gene is possibly TRBD2 (6 bases). The CDR3 has 12 residues. CDR1 MNHEY and CDR2 SVGEGT come from the germline V gene. Between the trimmed V and J ends, which lost 7 bases and 6 bases, there was a span of 13 bases.

CDR3 sequence reads: CASSLQGLNEKLFF. Written as DNA, the CDR3 is TGTGCCAGCAGTCTACAGGGACTAAATGAAAAACTGTTTTTT. The chain employs TRBV25-1 and TRBJ1-4, with TRBD1 as a possible D gene (6 bases). The CDR3 runs 14 residues. V was shortened by 5 bases and J by 5 bases, with 12 bases between the two germline ends. Per the germline V gene, CDR1 is MGHDK and CDR2 is SYGVNS.

This clonotype was seen many times. The V gene is TRBV12-3 or TRBV12-4, the J gene TRBJ2-3, with TRBD2 identical over 10 bases. With V trimmed by 2 bases and J by 2 bases, 7 bases remained unmatched. The CDR3 is 17 residues long. CDR3 sequence (DNA): TGTGCCAGCAGTTTATACAGGACTAGCGGTTCCACAGATACGCAGTATTTT. Its protein is CASSLYRTSGSTDTQYF.

This clonotype was detected only a few times. This chain uses TRBV7-2 with TRBJ2-1; 12 nucleotides agree with TRBD2. The CDR3 loop spans 15 amino acids. CDR1 and CDR2 from the germline V gene are SGHTA and FQGNSA. The V gene end was trimmed by 2 bases and the J gene end by 9 bases; junction bases not matched to a gene: 5. As DNA, the CDR3 is TGTGCCAGCAGCTTATTCCTAGCGGGAGGGGTTGAGCAGTTCTTC. Translating it yields CASSLFLAGGVEQFF.

The chain carries TRBV11-3 and TRBJ2-2; D may be TRBD1 (5 bases). This CDR3 has 13 residues. V lost 2 bases and J lost 7, with 8 bases in between. Germline CDR1 SGHNT, CDR2 YENEEA. DNA for the CDR3: TGTGCCAGCAGCTTATTGCAGGGCGGGGAGCTGTTTTTT. Protein sequence: CASSLLQGGELFF.

V is TRBV6-2 or TRBV6-3 and J is TRBJ1-1; D may be TRBD1 (6 bases). In germline, CDR1 is MNHEY, CDR2 SVGEGT. V dropped 10 bases and J dropped 4 bases, with 19 bases sitting between them. This CDR3 has 14 residues. The CDR3 loop reads CATGKQTGLTEAFF. The CDR3 DNA reads TGTGCCACGGGAAAACAAACAGGGCTCACTGAAGCTTTCTTT.